One sample yielded the 25 T cell receptor beta chains listed below, sequenced in a study of post-analysis software for immune sequencing data. Study-wide results and caveats: Higher frequency in patients than in controls was seen for roughly five TRBV segments, with TRBV5-6, TRBV5-1 and TRBV20-1 among them.

These TCRs' antigens remain unknown. Unique-molecular-identifier-tagged TCR beta cDNA libraries were used. TCRdb fed the PCR reads into MiXCR, producing one record per CDR3 protein. The sample yields under 900,000 distinct CDR3 sequences, roughly 50% seen once. Sequencing input: blood. These receptor sequences come from a girl aged 10 to 17 with multiple sclerosis.

As concerns this clonotype: At one of its ends the junction is not consistent with the germline gene, which may arise from a read error. This rearrangement joins TRBV7-7 to TRBJ2-3; D not certain. The CDR3 has 15 residues. The germline CDR1 and CDR2 sequences are SSHAT and FNYEAQ (reference sequence). The CDR3 region is CASSLGARETDTQYF. The CDR3 DNA reads as TGTGCTAGCAGCTTAGGCGCACGAGAGACAGATACGCAGTATTTT.

For this clonotype: Germline is not matched at one junction end, which may reflect a read error. The V gene is TRBV6-1, the J gene TRBJ2-4; the D is unclear. CDR1 and CDR2 from the germline V gene are MNHNS and SASEGT. The CDR3 consists of 11 residues. In DNA, the CDR3 is TGTGCCAGCACCGAAGGAAACATTCGGTACTTC. Translated, it gives CASTEGNIRYF.

This clonotype was found a few times. V usage is TRBV20-1 and J usage is TRBJ2-2, with 10 bases lining up with TRBD2. The CDR3 sequence is 16 residues long. J gave up 7 bases and V 5 bases, and 13 bases lay outside the gene matches. Looked up from germline, CDR1 is DFQATT and CDR2 is SNEGSKA (reference sequence). CDR3 coding DNA: TGCAGTGCTCGCCCAGGAGCGGGAGGGCCCAACGGGGAGCTGTTTTTT. This sequence encodes CSARPGAGGPNGELFF.

The J gene is TRBJ2-1, the V gene TRBV12-3 or TRBV12-4, with D perhaps being TRBD1 or TRBD2 (5 bases each). The CDR3 loop spans 15 amino acids. V was shortened by 7 bases and J by 8 bases, with 21 bases between the two germline ends. The CDR3 nucleotides are TGTGCCAGCACCTCCTATGGGGGTACGTTCGATGAGCAGTTCTTC. Translated, it gives CASTSYGGTFDEQFF.

In its sample, this clonotype was seen a few times. The rearrangement uses TRBV20-1 and TRBJ2-3, with 9 nucleotides matching TRBD2. Germline assignment: CDR1 DFQATT and CDR2 SNEGSKA (reference sequence). The CDR3 consists of 15 residues. V gave up 4 bases and J gave up 4 bases; unmatched junction bases: 9. In nucleotides, the CDR3 is TGCAGTGCTACAGGGTCCGGGACTAGCCCAGATACGCAGTATTTT. It is translated as CSATGSGTSPDTQYF.

The sample holds a few counts of this clonotype. This chain links TRBV3-1 with TRBJ2-3, with 10 positions matching TRBD2. This CDR3 has 17 amino acids. The germline CDR1 and CDR2 sequences are LGHDT and YNNKEL (reference sequence). With V trimmed by 1 base and J by 4 bases, 8 bases remained unmatched. In nucleotides, the CDR3 is TGTGCCAGCAGCCAAGGTCGGCTAGCGGGGGCGGCAGATACGCAGTATTTT. This sequence encodes CASSQGRLAGAADTQYF.

V usage is TRBV29-1 and J usage is TRBJ2-1; D gene unclear. Trimming pared 1 base from V and 4 bases from J, leaving 5 bases between. The CDR3 length is 12 residues. CDR1 is SQVTM and CDR2 is ANQGSEA in the germline V gene. The CDR3 region has the DNA TGCAGCGTTGAAGGTGTGTACAATGAGCAGTTCTTC. Residues: CSVEGVYNEQFF.

This chain connects TRBV4-1 to TRBJ2-7, with TRBD1 identical over 11 bases. After removal of 3 bases from V and 5 bases from J, the junction contained 3 bases not matched to a gene. CDR1 is MGHRA and CDR2 is YSYEKL in the germline V gene. This CDR3 region has 14 residues. Written as DNA, the CDR3 is TGCGCCAGCAGCCATGGACAGGGGGCCAACGAGCAGTACTTC. Amino acid sequence: CASSHGQGANEQYF.

There are a few counts of this clonotype. The chain couples TRBV5-1 to TRBJ2-5, with TRBD1 matching over 11 bases. Germline V gene sequence: CDR1 SGHRS, CDR2 YFSETQ. This CDR3 is 14 amino acids long. J was trimmed by 11 bases and V by 4 bases; bases with no gene match: 10. CDR3 in DNA: TGCGCCAGCAGCCATGGGGACAGGGGGGATGAGCAGTACTTC. Protein product: CASSHGDRGDEQYF.

V is TRBV4-1 and J is TRBJ2-1; D ambiguous. Between the trimmed V and J ends, which lost 2 bases and 0 bases, there was a span of 20 bases. Germline V gives CDR1 MGHRA, CDR2 YSYEKL. The CDR3 loop spans 19 amino acids. The chain's CDR3 is CASSQILKRREDSYNEQFF. The CDR3 DNA follows: TGCGCCAGCAGCCAAATCCTTAAGCGAAGGGAAGACTCCTACAATGAGCAGTTCTTC.

V usage is TRBV29-1 and J usage is TRBJ1-4, with 7 bases aligning to TRBD1. Germline lookup yields CDR1 SQVTM and CDR2 ANQGSEA. Trimming cost V 7 bases and J 1 base; bases outside gene matches: 6. CDR3 size: 14 residues. The CDR3 nucleotides are TGCAGCGCCGCTAACAGGGGAACTAATGAAAAACTGTTTTTT. Its translation: CSAANRGTNEKLFF.

The rearrangement uses TRBV4-2 and TRBJ1-2; D gene unclear. CDR1 and CDR2 from the germline V gene are LGHNA and YNFKEQ. The V end was cut by 1 base, the J end by 2 bases, with 8 bases between. There are 14 residues in the CDR3. Here the CDR3 DNA reads TGTGCCAGCAGCCAAGTTGAGGCCAACTATGGCTACACCTTC. Translated, it gives CASSQVEANYGYTF.

The genes are TRBV2 and TRBJ2-7; no clear D gene. CDR1 and CDR2 from the germline V gene are SNHLY and FYNNEI. CDR3 length: 14 amino acids. V lost 3 bases to trimming and J lost 0 bases, with 9 bases between them. The CDR3 coding sequence is TGTGCCAGCAGTGAGAGGCAGCCCTCCTACGAGCAGTACTTC. Encoded protein: CASSERQPSYEQYF.

The genes are TRBV7-3 and TRBJ2-2; D is ambiguous. The CDR3 runs to 16 residues. Trimming took 5 bases from V and 6 from J, leaving 19 bases between them. Germline loops: CDR1 SGHTA, CDR2 FQGTGA. The CDR3 DNA is TGTGCCAGCAGCCTAGAAATTTTGGGCTCCGCCGGGGAGCTGTTTTTT. It is translated as CASSLEILGSAGELFF.

This rearrangement joins TRBV28 to TRBJ1-6, with TRBD1 as a possible D gene (6 bases). The CDR3 is 16 amino acids. V was pared by 3 bases and J by 4 bases, with 13 bases between. Germline values: CDR1 MDHEN, CDR2 SYDVKM. CDR3 loop: CASSLSWGLYNSPLHF. For the CDR3, the DNA is TGTGCCAGCAGTTTGAGTTGGGGGCTTTATAATTCACCCCTCCACTTT.

V and J are TRBV12-3 or TRBV12-4 and TRBJ1-2; D is uncertain. This CDR3 has 15 amino acids. With 6 bases removed from V and 4 bases from J, the gap between germline ends came to 18 bases. The CDR3 coding sequence is TGTGCCAGCAGCTCGCCAAGCCGGGCGGGCTATGGCTACACCTTC. This codes for CASSSPSRAGYGYTF.

This sequence joins TRBV2 and TRBJ2-3; 7 bases agree with TRBD2. CDR3 length: 15 residues. Looked up from germline, CDR1 is SNHLY and CDR2 is FYNNEI. With V trimmed by 2 bases and J by 8 bases, 10 bases remained unmatched. The CDR3 loop reads CASSECLAAFGTQYF. The DNA for the CDR3 is TGTGCCAGCAGTGAATGTCTAGCGGCTTTCGGTACGCAGTATTTT.

The chain employs TRBV6-2 or TRBV6-3 and TRBJ1-2, with D perhaps TRBD1 (6 bases). The CDR3 loop spans 16 amino acids. Trimming pared 0 bases from V and 8 bases from J, leaving 19 bases between. Germline V CDR1 and CDR2: MNHEY, SVGEGT. This CDR3 reads CASSYSSSRGSRGYTF. The DNA for the CDR3 is TGTGCCAGCAGTTACTCGTCGTCCAGGGGTTCAAGAGGCTACACCTTC.

Worth noting for this clonotype: Germline and junction disagree at one end, which may indicate a read error. The rearrangement links TRBV14 to TRBJ2-1, with no clear D. The CDR3 sequence is 13 residues long. In germline, CDR1 is SGHDN, CDR2 FVKESK. The CDR3 DNA reads TGTGCCGGCAGCCAAGAAGTCTCGGATGAGCAGTTCTTC. Its protein is CAGSQEVSDEQFF.

The gene calls are TRBV5-6 and TRBJ2-4; the D gene is possibly TRBD2 (6 bases). This CDR3 is built from 17 residues. The germline CDR1 and CDR2 sequences are SGHDT and YYEEEE. The V end was cut by 0 bases, the J end by 3 bases, with 16 bases between. The CDR3 DNA follows: TGTGCCAGCAGCTTGGGGGACTTTTCGTGGGACAAAAACATTCAGTACTTC. It encodes CASSLGDFSWDKNIQYF.

The chain links TRBV6-6 to TRBJ2-1, with 8 nucleotides matching TRBD2. With V trimmed by 6 bases and J by 9 bases, 7 bases remained unmatched. Germline CDR1 MNHNY, CDR2 SVGAGI (reference sequence). This CDR3 is built from 13 residues. The CDR3 sequence: CASRHGLAGEQFF. Here the CDR3 DNA reads TGTGCCAGCAGACACGGACTAGCTGGTGAGCAGTTCTTC.

This clonotype appeared a few times. This rearrangement joins TRBV4-1 to TRBJ2-5; no firm D call. The CDR3 extends over 14 amino acids. Germline CDR1 is MGHRA and CDR2 is YSYEKL. Deletions cut 4 bases from V and 4 bases from J, with 13 bases between. The CDR3 reads CASSPRTRLETQYF. DNA of the CDR3: TGCGCCAGCAGCCCCCGGACCCGATTAGAGACCCAGTACTTC.

This sequence joins TRBV12-3 or TRBV12-4 and TRBJ1-2; TRBD1 is a possible D gene (5 bases). The CDR3 runs 14 residues. V lost 4 bases, J lost 4 bases, and 13 bases lay in between. The CDR3 nucleotides read TGTGCCAGCAGTTCAATCAGGGAAGCCTATGGCTACACCTTC. It is translated as CASSSIREAYGYTF.

The genes are TRBV25-1 and TRBJ2-7, with 8 bases aligning to TRBD1. The CDR3 consists of 12 residues. The V gene end was trimmed by 10 bases and the J gene end by 7 bases; junction bases not matched to a gene: 9. CDR1 is MGHDK and CDR2 is SYGVNS in the germline V gene. CDR3: CATADREQEQYF. The CDR3 region has the DNA TGTGCCACCGCGGACAGGGAGCAAGAGCAGTACTTC.

The rearrangement uses TRBV11-2 and TRBJ2-7; TRBD1 matches at 8 bases. The V segment lost 6 bases and the J segment 5 bases; nucleotides outside the gene matches: 12. Germline values: CDR1 SGHAT, CDR2 FQNNGV. The CDR3 spans 15 residues. The CDR3 region has the DNA TGTGCCAGCAGAGTTTATCGGACAGGGTTCGACGAGCAGTACTTC. It codes for CASRVYRTGFDEQYF.